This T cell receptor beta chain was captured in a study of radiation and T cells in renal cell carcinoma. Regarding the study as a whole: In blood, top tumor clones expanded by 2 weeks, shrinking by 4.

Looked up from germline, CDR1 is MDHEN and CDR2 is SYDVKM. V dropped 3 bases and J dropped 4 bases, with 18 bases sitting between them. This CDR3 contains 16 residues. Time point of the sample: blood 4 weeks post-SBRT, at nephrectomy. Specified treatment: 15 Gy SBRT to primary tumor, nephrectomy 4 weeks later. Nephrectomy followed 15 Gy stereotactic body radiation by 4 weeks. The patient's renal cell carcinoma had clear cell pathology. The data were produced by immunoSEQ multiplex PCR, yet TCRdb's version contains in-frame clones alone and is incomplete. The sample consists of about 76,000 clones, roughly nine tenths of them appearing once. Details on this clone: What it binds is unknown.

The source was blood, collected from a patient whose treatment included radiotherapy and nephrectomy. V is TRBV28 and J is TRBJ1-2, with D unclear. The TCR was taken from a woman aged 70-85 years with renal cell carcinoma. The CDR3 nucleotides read TGTGCCAGCAGTTTTCCCGGAGATTCAGCTACCTATGGCTACACCTTC. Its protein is CASSFPGDSATYGYTF.